Below, one T cell receptor beta chain is given with its context. Its antigen is unidentified. A much larger clone lies one base from this, so it may be a read error. Germline-derived CDR1 and CDR2 are SGHVS and FQNEAQ. The CDR3 has 19 amino acids. Sorting selected naive CD8 T cells with a CD8+CD4-CCR7+CD45RA+ phenotype. The data belong to a study of molecular identifiers for immune sequencing clone quantification. Study findings and constraints: Under 1% of molecules in naive cells, but over 98% of effector molecules, belonged to clones above 20 RNA copies.

Bulk TCR library preparation followed previously described methods with listed TCR primers. MiXCR, applied by TCRdb to the PCR reads, yields one record per CDR3 protein. In the table there are about 320,000 distinct CDR3 sequences, roughly 24% of which are singletons. The sample consisted of naive CD8+ T cells from blood, with Jurkat cell RNA spiked in. Subset of the sample: FACS-sorted CD8+CD4-CCR7+CD45RA+ naive T cells. This sequence was found in a human donor in good health. Some libraries in this study had Jurkat cell RNA spiked in. V gene TRBV7-8 combines with J gene TRBJ2-6; D is possibly TRBD1 (6 bases). The DNA of the CDR3 is TGTGCCAGCGGCTTAGCGCCAAGGGACATGAGCTCTGGGGCCAACGTCCTGACTTTC. This encodes CASGLAPRDMSSGANVLTF.